This passage covers 25 T cell receptor beta chains from one sample sequenced in a study of identical twins. TCRdb ran MiXCR on the 5' RACE reads and lists one entry per CDR3 protein. The sample has under 800,000 distinct CDR3 sequences; about 20% are singletons. This sample was also put to use in a study of T cells expressing NK-cell markers.

Sequencing was carried out using PBMCs. Receptors originate from a woman aged 18-29 years in good health.

The chain uses TRBV11-2 and TRBJ2-7; 11 bases are shared with TRBD2. This CDR3 has 15 residues. Germline V gives CDR1 SGHAT, CDR2 FQNNGV. Unmatched junction bases numbered 8, after V lost 10 bases and J lost 0 bases. The CDR3 loop reads CATRLAGSSSYEQYF. In DNA, the CDR3 is TGTGCCACACGACTAGCGGGATCTAGCTCCTACGAGCAGTACTTC.

The chain combines TRBV24-1 with TRBJ2-7; D is unclear. The V gene's germline CDR1 is KGHDR and CDR2 SFDVKD. The germline V and J ends were trimmed by 5 bases and 6 bases, with 7 bases remaining between them. There are 11 residues in the CDR3. The CDR3 sequence: CATSGPREQYF. CDR3 bases: TGTGCCACCAGTGGCCCTCGCGAGCAGTACTTC.

V and J are TRBV20-1 and TRBJ1-1; a possible D gene is TRBD1 (6 bases). This CDR3 has 13 amino acids. V was shortened by 3 bases and J by 10 bases, with 18 bases between the two germline ends. CDR1 is DFQATT and CDR2 is SNEGSKA in the germline V gene (reference sequence). This CDR3 is CSASPTTGPAAFF. The CDR3 coding sequence is TGCAGTGCTAGTCCCACTACAGGGCCCGCAGCTTTCTTT.

The chain uses TRBV4-3 and TRBJ2-2; D gene unclear. Germline values: CDR1 LGHNA, CDR2 YSLEER. The CDR3 length is 13 residues. Trimming pared 4 bases from V and 0 bases from J, leaving 3 bases between. CDR3 region: CASSRSNTGELFF. Written as DNA, the CDR3 is TGCGCCAGCAGCCGATCGAACACCGGGGAGCTGTTTTTT.

The rearrangement uses TRBV27 and TRBJ2-5; possible D gene TRBD2, 5 bases. V was pared by 5 bases and J by 5 bases, with 18 bases between. Germline lookup yields CDR1 MNHEY and CDR2 SMNVEV (reference sequence). CDR3 size: 15 residues. The CDR3 loop is CASSGSQLGLETQYF. The CDR3 DNA follows: TGTGCCAGCAGTGGGAGTCAGCTGGGATTGGAGACCCAGTACTTC.

The chain employs TRBV20-1 and TRBJ2-4; no clear D. Germline CDR1 and CDR2: DFQATT and SNEGSKA (reference sequence). The CDR3 contains 13 residues. V lost 3 bases, J lost 9 bases, and 15 bases lay in between. The CDR3 DNA reads TGCAGTGCTAGCAGGAGTGGAGTAAGCATTCAGTACTTC. This translates into CSASRSGVSIQYF.

The chain is built from TRBV10-3 and TRBJ2-1; unclear D gene. This CDR3 contains 12 residues. Looked up from germline, CDR1 is ENHRY and CDR2 is SYGVKD. Trimming took off 8 bases at V and 7 bases at J, with 12 bases between the two ends. CDR3 coding DNA: TGTGCCATCCGAGTTAGCACGAATGAGCAGTTCTTC. Translated, it gives CAIRVSTNEQFF.

V and J are TRBV20-1 and TRBJ2-3, with 13 bases aligning to TRBD2. Germline CDR1 reads DFQATT; CDR2 reads SNEGSKA (reference sequence). J gave up 6 bases and V 3 bases, and 6 bases lay outside the gene matches. The CDR3 is 15 amino acids. The CDR3 sequence: CSASNPTSGGDTQYF. The CDR3, as DNA: TGCAGTGCTAGTAACCCGACTAGCGGGGGGGATACGCAGTATTTT.

This chain joins TRBV29-1 and TRBJ2-1; tentatively, D is TRBD2 (5 bases). CDR3 length: 14 amino acids. V lost 4 bases to trimming and J lost 0 bases, with 10 bases between them. CDR1 and CDR2 from the germline V gene are SQVTM and ANQGSEA. The CDR3 region is CSVGGQTSYNEQFF. The CDR3 DNA follows: TGCAGCGTTGGAGGGCAGACCTCCTACAATGAGCAGTTCTTC.

The rearrangement uses TRBV5-6 and TRBJ2-7; D unresolved. The V and J ends lost 4 bases and 5 bases respectively, with 10 bases between them. Germline assignment: CDR1 SGHDT and CDR2 YYEEEE. The CDR3 runs to 12 residues. CDR3 sequence: CASSPQAHEQYF. The CDR3 bases are TGTGCCAGCAGCCCGCAGGCCCACGAGCAGTACTTC.

The chain joins TRBV12-5 to TRBJ2-1, with TRBD2 matching over 7 bases. Germline lookup yields CDR1 LGHNT and CDR2 FRNRAP. With V trimmed by 2 bases and J by 7 bases, 5 bases remained unmatched. This CDR3 is built from 14 residues. The chain's CDR3 is CASGLFGLGNEQFF. For the CDR3, the DNA is TGTGCTAGTGGTTTGTTCGGACTAGGGAATGAGCAGTTCTTC.

V is TRBV6-1 and J is TRBJ2-5; D possibly corresponds to TRBD1 (6 bases). The V gene's germline CDR1 is MNHNS and CDR2 SASEGT. Trimming took off 6 bases at V and 5 bases at J, with 16 bases between the two ends. The CDR3 contains 14 residues. The CDR3 reads CASRPQGRGETQYF. The CDR3 DNA follows: TGTGCCAGCAGGCCGCAGGGGCGAGGGGAGACCCAGTACTTC.

The chain employs TRBV3-1 and TRBJ2-3; D remains ambiguous. Germline values: CDR1 LGHDT, CDR2 YNNKEL (reference sequence). Deletions cut 2 bases from V and 4 bases from J, with 4 bases between. CDR3 length: 12 amino acids. Written as DNA, the CDR3 is TGTGCCAGCAGCCAAATCTCAGATACGCAGTATTTT. It encodes CASSQISDTQYF.

This clonotype was seen only a few times. J is TRBJ2-7 and V is TRBV5-1; 11 nucleotides agree with TRBD1. The CDR3 contains 16 residues. CDR1 and CDR2 (germline): SGHRS, YFSETQ. V was pared by 4 bases and J by 1 base, with 7 bases of the junction left unmatched. CDR3 residues: CASSPPGTGGSYEQYF. CDR3 DNA sequence: TGCGCCAGCAGCCCCCCCGGGACAGGGGGGTCCTACGAGCAGTACTTC.

V usage is TRBV5-5 and J usage is TRBJ2-2; D gene ambiguous. This CDR3 spans 13 amino acids. The V end was cut by 6 bases, the J end by 2 bases, with 8 bases between. Germline CDR1 and CDR2: SGHKS and YYEKEE (reference sequence). CDR3 in DNA: TGTGCCAGCATAGGAGAAAACACCGGGGAGCTGTTTTTT. Protein: CASIGENTGELFF.

This clonotype was counted once. The chain carries TRBV10-2 and TRBJ2-1; 9 nucleotides agree with TRBD2. V was clipped by 7 bases and J by 9 bases; unmatched bases: 4. The CDR3 is 12 residues long. Per the germline V gene, CDR1 is WSHSY and CDR2 is SAAADI. CDR3 protein: CASIGLAREQFF. Written as DNA, the CDR3 is TGCGCCAGCATTGGACTAGCGCGTGAGCAGTTCTTC.

This clonotype was counted many times. The chain uses TRBV4-1 and TRBJ2-1; D is perhaps TRBD2 (6 bases). V lost 0 bases and J 0 bases, leaving 12 bases between the germline ends. Per the germline V gene, CDR1 is MGHRA and CDR2 is YSYEKL. There are 17 residues in the CDR3. This CDR3 reads CASSQEHRGISYNEQFF. DNA for the CDR3: TGCGCCAGCAGCCAAGAGCATCGGGGGATCTCCTACAATGAGCAGTTCTTC.

The chain is built from TRBV20-1 and TRBJ2-2, with TRBD2 as a possible D gene (5 bases). V was clipped by 2 bases and J by 0 bases, with 7 bases between them. From germline, CDR1 is DFQATT and CDR2 SNEGSKA (reference sequence). The CDR3 consists of 14 residues. The DNA of the CDR3 is TGCAGTGCTAGAAGACTAACGAACACCGGGGAGCTGTTTTTT. Its protein is CSARRLTNTGELFF.

This clonotype was seen more than once but under ten times. J is TRBJ2-7 and V is TRBV6-1; TRBD2 matches 8 bases. The CDR3 has 14 amino acids. Germline lookup yields CDR1 MNHNS and CDR2 SASEGT. With V trimmed by 10 bases and J by 2 bases, 10 bases remained unmatched. This CDR3 reads CATTQRGGTYEQYF. The CDR3 DNA follows: TGTGCCACCACACAACGGGGGGGAACCTACGAGCAGTACTTC.

This rearrangement joins TRBV7-3 to TRBJ1-1; D is undetermined. CDR3 length equals 15 residues. The germline gives CDR1 SGHTA, CDR2 FQGTGA. Trimming removed 1 base from V and 0 bases from J, with 9 bases in between. The chain's CDR3 is CASSLNPTMNTEAFF. The DNA of the CDR3 is TGTGCCAGCAGCTTAAATCCGACCATGAACACTGAAGCTTTCTTT.

This clonotype occurred a few times. V and J are TRBV5-6 and TRBJ1-4; D is unclear. The CDR3 has 14 residues. Trimming removed 1 base from V and 0 bases from J, with 4 bases in between. From germline, CDR1 is SGHDT and CDR2 YYEEEE. The CDR3 region is CASSLRATNEKLFF. Written as DNA, the CDR3 is TGTGCCAGCAGCTTGAGGGCAACTAATGAAAAACTGTTTTTT.

This rearrangement joins TRBV20-1 to TRBJ2-5; D could derive from TRBD1 or TRBD2 (5 bases each). The V end lost 6 bases, the J end lost 3 bases, and 20 bases lay between the germline ends. The CDR3 runs 15 residues. Per germline, CDR1 DFQATT and CDR2 SNEGSKA (reference sequence). CDR3 DNA sequence: TGCAGTGCCAATGAGGGGCCAGGACGAAAAGAGACCCAGTACTTC. This codes for CSANEGPGRKETQYF.

The genes are TRBV5-1 and TRBJ2-1; D perhaps matches TRBD1 (6 bases). Trimming removed 0 bases from V and 12 bases from J, with 25 bases in between. The CDR3 extends over 17 amino acids. From germline, CDR1 is SGHRS and CDR2 YFSETQ. The CDR3 sequence is CASSLASYAGERNGQFF. CDR3 DNA: TGCGCCAGCAGCTTGGCGTCTTATGCAGGGGAAAGGAACGGGCAGTTCTTC.

This clonotype has just a few counts. The rearrangement joins TRBV5-1 to TRBJ1-5; weak D call: TRBD1 (6 bases). This CDR3 has 15 amino acids. Per germline, CDR1 SGHRS and CDR2 YFSETQ. Trimming removed 3 bases at V and 3 bases at J, with 13 bases between. The CDR3 DNA reads as TGCGCCAGCAGCTGGAGGGGGTTGGACAATCAGCCCCAGCATTTT. As protein: CASSWRGLDNQPQHF. The whole variable domain, filled in from reference TRBV5-1 and TRBJ1-5, reads KAGVTQTPRYLIKTRGQQVTLSCSPISGHRSVSWYQQTPGQGLQFLFEYFSETQRNKGNFPGRFSGRQFSNSRSEMNVSTLELGDSALYLCASSWRGLDNQPQHFGDGTRLSIL.

This clonotype was detected only a few times. This chain joins TRBV15 and TRBJ2-5; D is unclear. Germline V gene sequence: CDR1 LNHNV, CDR2 YYDKDF (reference sequence). The CDR3 is 12 amino acids. The V gene lost 0 bases and the J gene lost 5 bases, with 4 bases spanning the gap. The CDR3 DNA reads TGTGCCACCAGCAGAGATGCGGAGACCCAGTACTTC. Encoded protein: CATSRDAETQYF.